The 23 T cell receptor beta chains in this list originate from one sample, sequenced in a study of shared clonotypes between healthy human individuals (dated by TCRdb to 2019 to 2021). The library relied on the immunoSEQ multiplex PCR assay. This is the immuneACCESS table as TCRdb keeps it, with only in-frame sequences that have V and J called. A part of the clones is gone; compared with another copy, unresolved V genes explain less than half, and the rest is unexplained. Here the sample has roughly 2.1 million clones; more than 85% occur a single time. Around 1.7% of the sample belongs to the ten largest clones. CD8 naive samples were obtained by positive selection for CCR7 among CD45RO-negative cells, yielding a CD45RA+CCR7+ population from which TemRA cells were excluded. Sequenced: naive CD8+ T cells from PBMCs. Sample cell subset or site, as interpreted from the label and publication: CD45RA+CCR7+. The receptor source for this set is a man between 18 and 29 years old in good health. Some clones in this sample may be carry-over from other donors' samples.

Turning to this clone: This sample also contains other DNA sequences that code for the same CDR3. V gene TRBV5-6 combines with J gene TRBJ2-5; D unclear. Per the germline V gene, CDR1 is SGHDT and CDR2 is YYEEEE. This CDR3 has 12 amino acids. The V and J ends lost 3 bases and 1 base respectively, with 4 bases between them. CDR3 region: CASSSLQETQYF. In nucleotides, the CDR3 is TGTGCCAGCAGCTCGCTCCAAGAGACCCAGTACTTC.

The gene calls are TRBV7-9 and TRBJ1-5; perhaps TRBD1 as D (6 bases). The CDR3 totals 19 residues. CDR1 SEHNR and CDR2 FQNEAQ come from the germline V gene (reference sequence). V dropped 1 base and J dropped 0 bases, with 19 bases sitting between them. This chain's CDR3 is CASSLVSETGEYSNQPQHF. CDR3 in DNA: TGTGCCAGCAGCTTAGTTAGTGAGACAGGTGAATATAGCAATCAGCCCCAGCATTTT.

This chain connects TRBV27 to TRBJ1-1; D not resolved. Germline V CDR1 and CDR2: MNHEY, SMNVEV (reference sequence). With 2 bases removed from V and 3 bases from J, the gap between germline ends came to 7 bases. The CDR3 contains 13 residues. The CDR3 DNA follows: TGTGCCAGCAGTTTAGAGCAGTACACTGAAGCTTTCTTT. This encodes CASSLEQYTEAFF.

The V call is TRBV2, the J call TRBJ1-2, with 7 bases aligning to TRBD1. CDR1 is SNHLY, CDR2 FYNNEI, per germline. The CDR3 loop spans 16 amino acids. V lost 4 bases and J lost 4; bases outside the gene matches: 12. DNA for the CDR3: TGTGCCAGCAGTGCGGTAGGGACAGAGCTCCGCTATGGCTACACCTTC. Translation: CASSAVGTELRYGYTF.

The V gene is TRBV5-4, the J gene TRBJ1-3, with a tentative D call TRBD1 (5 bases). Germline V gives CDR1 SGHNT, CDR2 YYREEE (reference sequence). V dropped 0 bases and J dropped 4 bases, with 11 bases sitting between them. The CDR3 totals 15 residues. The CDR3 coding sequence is TGTGCCAGCAGCTTGGAGGGGAAAAACGGAAACACCATATATTTT. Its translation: CASSLEGKNGNTIYF.

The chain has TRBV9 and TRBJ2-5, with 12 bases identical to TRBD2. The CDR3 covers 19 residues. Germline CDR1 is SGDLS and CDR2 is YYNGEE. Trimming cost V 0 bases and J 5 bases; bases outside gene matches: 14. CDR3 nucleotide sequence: TGTGCCAGCAGCGTAGAGGGGAATCTAGCGGGAGGGCCAGGGGAGACCCAGTACTTC. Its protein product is CASSVEGNLAGGPGETQYF.

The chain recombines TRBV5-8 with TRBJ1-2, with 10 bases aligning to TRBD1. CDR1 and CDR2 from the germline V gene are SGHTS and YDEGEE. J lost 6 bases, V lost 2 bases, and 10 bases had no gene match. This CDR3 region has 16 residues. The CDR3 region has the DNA TGTGCCAGCAGCTTCCTTAGGACAGGGGGAAAGGATGGCTACACCTTC. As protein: CASSFLRTGGKDGYTF.

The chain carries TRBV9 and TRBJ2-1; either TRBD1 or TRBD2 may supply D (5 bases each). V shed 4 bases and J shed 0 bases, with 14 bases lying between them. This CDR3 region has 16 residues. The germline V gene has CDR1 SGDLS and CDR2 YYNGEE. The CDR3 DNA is TGTGCCAGCAGCCCGATAACAGGAGGCTCCTACAATGAGCAGTTCTTC. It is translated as CASSPITGGSYNEQFF. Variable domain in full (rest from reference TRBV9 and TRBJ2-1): DSGVTQTPKHLITATGQRVTLRCSPRSGDLSVYWYQQSLDQGLQFLIQYYNGEERAKGNILERFSAQQFPDLHSELNLSSLELGDSALYFCASSPITGGSYNEQFFGPGTRLTVL.

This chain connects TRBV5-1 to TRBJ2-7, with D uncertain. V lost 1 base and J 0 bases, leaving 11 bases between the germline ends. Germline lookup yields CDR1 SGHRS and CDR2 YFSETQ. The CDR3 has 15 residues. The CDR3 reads CASSLRLGRSYEQYF. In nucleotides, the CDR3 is TGCGCCAGCAGCTTGAGGTTAGGGCGCTCCTACGAGCAGTACTTC.

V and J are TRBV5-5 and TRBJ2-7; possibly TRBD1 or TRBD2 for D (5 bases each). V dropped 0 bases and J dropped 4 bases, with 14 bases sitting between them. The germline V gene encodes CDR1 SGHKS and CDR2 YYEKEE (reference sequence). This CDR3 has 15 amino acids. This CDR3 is CASSLGWDGDYEQYF. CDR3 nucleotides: TGTGCCAGCAGCTTGGGTTGGGACGGCGATTACGAGCAGTACTTC.

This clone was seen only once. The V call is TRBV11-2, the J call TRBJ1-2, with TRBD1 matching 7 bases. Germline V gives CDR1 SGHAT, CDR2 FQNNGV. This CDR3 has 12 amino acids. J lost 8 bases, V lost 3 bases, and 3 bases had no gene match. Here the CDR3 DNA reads TGTGCCAGCAGCTTGGGACAGACGGGCTACACCTTC. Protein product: CASSLGQTGYTF. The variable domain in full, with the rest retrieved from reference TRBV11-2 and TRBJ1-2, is EAGVAQSPRYKIIEKRQSVAFWCNPISGHATLYWYQQILGQGPKLLIQFQNNGVVDDSQLPKDRFSAERLKGVDSTLKIQPAKLEDSAVYLCASSLGQTGYTFGSGTRLTVV.

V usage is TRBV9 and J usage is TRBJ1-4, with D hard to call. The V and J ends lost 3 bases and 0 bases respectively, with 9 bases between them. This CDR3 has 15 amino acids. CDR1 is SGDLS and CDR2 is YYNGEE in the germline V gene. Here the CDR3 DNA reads TGTGCCAGCAGCGGATATGGGGCAACTAATGAAAAACTGTTTTTT. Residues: CASSGYGATNEKLFF.

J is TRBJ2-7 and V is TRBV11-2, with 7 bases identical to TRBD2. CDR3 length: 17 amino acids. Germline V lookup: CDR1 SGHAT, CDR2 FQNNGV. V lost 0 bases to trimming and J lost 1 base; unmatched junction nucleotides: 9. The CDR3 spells CASSLDVAGATSYEQYF. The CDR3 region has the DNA TGTGCCAGCAGCTTAGACGTCGCGGGAGCGACGTCCTACGAGCAGTACTTC.

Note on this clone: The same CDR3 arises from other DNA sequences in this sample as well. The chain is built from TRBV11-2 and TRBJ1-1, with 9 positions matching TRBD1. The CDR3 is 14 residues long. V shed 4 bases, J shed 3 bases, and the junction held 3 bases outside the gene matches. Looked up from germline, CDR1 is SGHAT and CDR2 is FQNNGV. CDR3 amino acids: CASSSRTGDTEAFF. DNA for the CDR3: TGTGCCAGCAGCTCCAGGACAGGGGACACTGAAGCTTTCTTT. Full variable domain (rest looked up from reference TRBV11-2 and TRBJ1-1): EAGVAQSPRYKIIEKRQSVAFWCNPISGHATLYWYQQILGQGPKLLIQFQNNGVVDDSQLPKDRFSAERLKGVDSTLKIQPAKLEDSAVYLCASSSRTGDTEAFFGQGTRLTVV.

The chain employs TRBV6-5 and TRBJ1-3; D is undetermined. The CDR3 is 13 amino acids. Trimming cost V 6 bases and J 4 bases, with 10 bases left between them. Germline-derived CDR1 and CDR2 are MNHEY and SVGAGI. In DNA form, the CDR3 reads TGTGCCAGCAGGGTCGCTTCCGGAAACACCATATATTTT. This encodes CASRVASGNTIYF.

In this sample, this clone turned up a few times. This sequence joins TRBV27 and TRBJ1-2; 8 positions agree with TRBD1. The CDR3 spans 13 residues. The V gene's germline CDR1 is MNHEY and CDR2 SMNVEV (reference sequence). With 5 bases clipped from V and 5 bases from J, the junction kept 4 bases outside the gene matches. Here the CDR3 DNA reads TGTGCCAGCAGTACGGGACAGGAGTATGGCTACACCTTC. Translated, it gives CASSTGQEYGYTF.

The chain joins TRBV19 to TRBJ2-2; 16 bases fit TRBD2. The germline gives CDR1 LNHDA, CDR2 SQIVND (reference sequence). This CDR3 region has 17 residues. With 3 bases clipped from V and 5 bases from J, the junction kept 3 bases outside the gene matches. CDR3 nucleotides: TGTGCCAGTAGTATGGGACTAGCGGGAGGGCCAACCGGGGAGCTGTTTTTT. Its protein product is CASSMGLAGGPTGELFF.

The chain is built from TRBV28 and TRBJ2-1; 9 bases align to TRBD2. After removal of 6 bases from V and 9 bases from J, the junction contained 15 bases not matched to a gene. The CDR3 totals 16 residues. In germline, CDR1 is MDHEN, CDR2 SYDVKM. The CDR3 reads CASSSWGGLAQPEQFF. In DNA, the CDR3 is TGTGCCAGCAGCTCCTGGGGGGGACTAGCCCAACCTGAGCAGTTCTTC.

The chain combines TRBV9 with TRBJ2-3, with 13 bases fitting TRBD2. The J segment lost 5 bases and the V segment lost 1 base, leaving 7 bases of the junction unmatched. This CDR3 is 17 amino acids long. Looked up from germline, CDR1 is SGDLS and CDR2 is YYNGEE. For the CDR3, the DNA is TGTGCCAGCAGCGTACGGACTAGCGGGAGATTGCTAGATACGCAGTATTTT. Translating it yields CASSVRTSGRLLDTQYF.

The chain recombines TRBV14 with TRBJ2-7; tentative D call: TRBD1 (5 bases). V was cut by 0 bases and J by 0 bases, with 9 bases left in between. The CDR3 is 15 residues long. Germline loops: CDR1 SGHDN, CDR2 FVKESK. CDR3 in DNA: TGTGCCAGCAGCCAAGACGAGACAGTCTCCTACGAGCAGTACTTC. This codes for CASSQDETVSYEQYF.

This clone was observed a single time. The CDR3 coding sequence is TGTGCCAGCAGCTTAGGCGAAGGTTTGCGGGGGATCCACAATGAGCAGTTCTTC. Its protein product is CASSLGEGLRGIHNEQFF. The J gene is TRBJ2-1, the V gene TRBV13; 7 nucleotides agree with TRBD2. V was pared by 0 bases and J by 5 bases, with 13 bases of the junction left unmatched. The CDR3 is made up of 18 amino acids. Germline CDR1 and CDR2: PRHDT and FYEKMQ (reference sequence).

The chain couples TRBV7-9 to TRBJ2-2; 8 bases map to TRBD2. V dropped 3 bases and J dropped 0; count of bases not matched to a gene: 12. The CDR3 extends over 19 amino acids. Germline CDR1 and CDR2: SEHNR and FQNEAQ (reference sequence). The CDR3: CASSFRRLAPSANTGELFF. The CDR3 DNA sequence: TGTGCCAGCAGCTTCCGCAGACTAGCGCCCTCCGCGAACACCGGGGAGCTGTTTTTT.

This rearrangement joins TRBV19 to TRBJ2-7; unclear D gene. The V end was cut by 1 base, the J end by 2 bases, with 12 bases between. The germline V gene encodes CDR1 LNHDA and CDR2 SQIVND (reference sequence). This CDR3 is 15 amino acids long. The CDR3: CASSIGTLTPYEQYF. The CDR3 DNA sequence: TGTGCCAGTAGTATAGGAACGTTAACCCCCTACGAGCAGTACTTC.